This T cell receptor (beta chain) stems from a study of T-cell memory formation after mild COVID-19. TCRdb used MiXCR to reprocess the 5' RACE reads, holding one entry per CDR3 protein. This table has more than 200,000 distinct CDR3 sequences, roughly 17% appearing once. Study-wide results and caveats: Confirmation was lacking for SARS-CoV-2 specificity of second-wave clones that peaked on day 37. Clones that contracted clustered mainly in CM and EM if CD4+ and in EMRA if CD8+.

Germline CDR1 reads SGDLS; CDR2 reads YYNGEE. CDR3 length: 15 amino acids. J was trimmed by 3 bases and V by 3 bases; bases with no gene match: 8. Points on this clonotype: Antigen unknown.

The TCR was taken from a young man who had mild COVID-19 (a few samples of this study predate the infection). Cell type and time point are not known. The chain joins TRBV9 to TRBJ1-1; TRBD1 aligns across 7 bases. The sequencing sample was made of PBMCs or a T cell subset sorted from them (not recorded which). The CDR3 coding sequence is TGTGCCAGCAGCGCGGAGACAGGGCGCCACACTGAAGCTTTCTTT. Translation: CASSAETGRHTEAFF.